The 30 T cell receptor beta chains given below trace back to one sample, sequenced in a study of blood T cells in healthy people across ages. Sample-barcoded 5' priming and a J-beta primer mix drove a second PCR of about 6 to 12 cycles. TCRdb re-analysed the 5' RACE reads in MiXCR, keeping a single row per CDR3 protein. The sample includes more than 1.4 million distinct CDR3 sequences, approximately 42% of them seen just once. Sequenced sample: blood. The receptors here all came from a woman aged 18-30 years in good health.

This chain links TRBV6-5 with TRBJ2-3; 12 nucleotides line up with TRBD2. Germline V gene lookup returns CDR1 MNHEY and CDR2 SVGAGI. Trimming took 7 bases from V and 5 from J; bases not matched to a gene: 4. The CDR3 spans 14 residues. CDR3 amino acids: CASTLAGGQDTQYF. For the CDR3, the DNA is TGTGCCAGCACACTAGCGGGGGGTCAAGATACGCAGTATTTT.

Details on this clonotype: A much larger clone is a single base away; this may be a read error. The J gene is TRBJ1-4, the V gene TRBV2, with D uncertain. The CDR3 contains 16 residues. V was cut by 7 bases and J by 0 bases, with 15 bases left in between. Germline lookup yields CDR1 SNHLY and CDR2 FYNNEI. Written as DNA, the CDR3 is TGTGCCAGCAACTCTATTGCTTTTGCAACTAATGAAAAACTGTTTTTT. Its protein product is CASNSIAFATNEKLFF.

This chain links TRBV20-1 with TRBJ2-7, with TRBD1 matching 8 bases. Germline values: CDR1 DFQATT, CDR2 SNEGSKA (reference sequence). J lost 6 bases, V lost 0 bases, and 4 bases had no gene match. The CDR3 has 13 residues. As DNA, the CDR3 is TGCAGTGCTAGAGACAGGGGGCGCCGCGAGCAGTACTTC. This encodes CSARDRGRREQYF.

This chain links TRBV12-3 or TRBV12-4 with TRBJ2-1, with TRBD2 matching over 8 bases. The V and J ends lost 5 bases and 12 bases, in that order; junction bases with no gene match: 6. CDR3 length equals 12 residues. In nucleotides, the CDR3 is TGTGCCAGCAGTCTCGGGGGGGGCTGGCAGTTCTTC. Encoded protein: CASSLGGGWQFF.

The gene calls are TRBV6-1 and TRBJ2-3, with TRBD2 matching 7 bases. Germline V lookup: CDR1 MNHNS, CDR2 SASEGT. Trimming cost V 5 bases and J 0 bases; bases outside gene matches: 8. The CDR3 runs to 16 residues. CDR3 sequence: CASSLHLAASTDTQYF. The CDR3 bases are TGTGCCAGCAGTTTACATCTAGCGGCTAGCACAGATACGCAGTATTTT.

V gene TRBV3-1 combines with J gene TRBJ2-1; 8 bases fit TRBD1. The end of the DNA is better explained by TRBJ2-7, so the J call may be wrong. The CDR3 has 16 residues. Germline assignment: CDR1 LGHDT and CDR2 YNNKEL (reference sequence). CDR3 coding DNA: TGTGCCAGCAGCCAAGGAAGGGGACAGGCCTACAATGAGCAGTACTTC. Encoded protein: CASSQGRGQAYNEQYF.

This clonotype appeared a few times. The chain carries TRBV7-9 and TRBJ2-1; tentative D call: TRBD2 (6 bases). V was pared by 4 bases and J by 8 bases, with 21 bases between. Germline assignment: CDR1 SEHNR and CDR2 FQNEAQ (reference sequence). The CDR3 totals 16 residues. The CDR3 protein is CASSSSGGTVRDEQFF. The CDR3 coding sequence is TGTGCCAGCAGCTCGTCCGGGGGAACGGTTAGGGATGAGCAGTTCTTC.

The chain is built from TRBV6-5 and TRBJ2-2; D perhaps matches TRBD1 (6 bases). Germline V gene data show CDR1 as MNHEY and CDR2 as SVGAGI. Deletions cut 5 bases from V and 7 bases from J, with 11 bases between. The CDR3 is 13 residues long. The CDR3 here is CASSEGVVGELFF. CDR3 coding DNA: TGTGCCAGCAGTGAGGGGGTGGTCGGGGAGCTGTTTTTT.

J is TRBJ2-1 and V is TRBV3-1, with D maybe TRBD2 (5 bases). This CDR3 contains 16 residues. The germline V and J ends were trimmed by 0 bases and 8 bases, with 17 bases remaining between them. The germline V gene encodes CDR1 LGHDT and CDR2 YNNKEL (reference sequence). CDR3 loop: CASSQDRVWGDDEQFF. The CDR3 region has the DNA TGTGCCAGCAGCCAAGATAGAGTATGGGGAGACGATGAGCAGTTCTTC.

This clonotype was recorded once. The J gene is TRBJ2-2, the V gene TRBV2, with D perhaps TRBD1 (5 bases). Germline V gene sequence: CDR1 SNHLY, CDR2 FYNNEI. The CDR3 runs to 15 residues. The ends were cut back, 6 bases at V and 1 base at J, with 12 bases in the middle. The CDR3 DNA is TGTGCCAGCAGGCAAGGGGCCGGGAACACCGGGGAGCTGTTTTTT. Its protein product is CASRQGAGNTGELFF.

The rearrangement uses TRBV10-3 and TRBJ2-1; D is perhaps TRBD1 (5 bases). This CDR3 region has 19 residues. The V and J ends lost 3 bases and 0 bases respectively, with 21 bases between them. Germline loops: CDR1 ENHRY, CDR2 SYGVKD. As DNA, the CDR3 is TGTGCCATCAGTGATTCTCAGGGTGGTCTTCGGTACTCCTACAATGAGCAGTTCTTC. Residues: CAISDSQGGLRYSYNEQFF.

A few counts support this clonotype. V is TRBV14 and J is TRBJ2-3; D not resolved. This CDR3 spans 13 amino acids. Germline V gives CDR1 SGHDN, CDR2 FVKESK. The germline V and J ends were trimmed by 5 bases and 2 bases, with 8 bases remaining between them. The CDR3 nucleotides read TGTGCCAGCAGCAAAGTCGCCACAGATACGCAGTATTTT. Protein product: CASSKVATDTQYF.

The V call is TRBV2, the J call TRBJ2-1; 9 bases agree with TRBD1. Unmatched junction bases numbered 6, after V lost 6 bases and J lost 0 bases. The CDR3 has 16 residues. CDR1 is SNHLY, CDR2 FYNNEI, per germline. CDR3 protein: CASRDPGQGSYNEQFF. The CDR3 DNA is TGTGCCAGCAGGGATCCGGGACAGGGCTCCTACAATGAGCAGTTCTTC.

The chain carries TRBV28 and TRBJ2-3, with a possible D match to TRBD2 (6 bases). CDR3 size: 19 residues. Germline loops: CDR1 MDHEN, CDR2 SYDVKM. Trimming stripped 2 bases from V and 2 bases from J, with 23 bases between. The DNA of the CDR3 is TGTGCCAGCAGTTTAGAGAGTGCGGGGAGCACCCAAGACACAGATACGCAGTATTTT. Translation gives CASSLESAGSTQDTDTQYF. Filled out from reference TRBV28 and TRBJ2-3, the complete variable domain reads DVKVTQSSRYLVKRTGEKVFLECVQDMDHENMFWYRQDPGLGLRLIYFSYDVKMKEKGDIPEGYSVSREKKERFSLILESASTNQTSMYLCASSLESAGSTQDTDTQYFGPGTRLTVL.

In its sample, this clonotype was seen once. The CDR3 protein is CASTAGTNEQYF. In DNA form, the CDR3 reads TGTGCCAGCACGGCAGGGACGAACGAGCAGTACTTC. The rearrangement uses TRBV6-2 or TRBV6-3 and TRBJ2-7, with D perhaps assigned TRBD1 or TRBD2 (5 bases each). This CDR3 comprises 12 residues. Trimming stripped 7 bases from V and 5 bases from J, with 12 bases between. In germline, CDR1 is MNHEY, CDR2 SVGEGT.

This chain's CDR3 is CASSIAGAVDTQYF. Here the CDR3 DNA reads TGTGCCAGCAGTATAGCGGGAGCGGTAGATACGCAGTATTTT. This sequence joins TRBV7-9 and TRBJ2-3, with 9 bases aligning to TRBD2. V lost 6 bases to trimming and J lost 5 bases; unmatched junction nucleotides: 6. The V gene's germline CDR1 is SEHNR and CDR2 FQNEAQ (reference sequence). The CDR3 loop spans 14 amino acids.

This rearrangement joins TRBV7-2 to TRBJ2-3; no clear D. The CDR3 length is 14 residues. Between the trimmed V and J ends, which lost 1 base and 8 bases, there was a span of 13 bases. The germline CDR1 and CDR2 sequences are SGHTA and FQGNSA. The CDR3 sequence: CASSLDGGMGTQYF. Here the CDR3 DNA reads TGTGCCAGCAGCTTAGACGGTGGGATGGGTACGCAGTATTTT.

This chain connects TRBV21-1 to TRBJ1-5. TRBV21-1 is recorded as a pseudogene. This CDR3 contains 10 residues. CDR3 DNA: TGTGCCAGCAGCGTGGGGCCCCAGCATTTT. Protein: CASSVGPQHF.

The chain joins TRBV6-5 to TRBJ1-1; possibly TRBD1 for D (5 bases). V shed 2 bases and J shed 11 bases, with 27 bases lying between them. This CDR3 comprises 17 residues. Germline-derived CDR1 and CDR2 are MNHEY and SVGAGI. The CDR3 spells CASSYLLGQGGDVRAFF. The CDR3 DNA follows: TGTGCCAGCAGTTACCTACTAGGTCAGGGCGGCGACGTGAGGGCTTTCTTT.

A note on this clonotype: This clone may be a read error of a much larger clone one base away. The chain combines TRBV7-2 with TRBJ2-5, with a weak D call TRBD1 (6 bases). CDR1 and CDR2 (germline): SGHTA, FQGNSA. The V end was cut by 6 bases, the J end by 11 bases, with 16 bases between. The CDR3 consists of 12 residues. The CDR3 region is CASRDSYNEQYF. DNA for the CDR3: TGTGCCAGCAGGGACAGTTACAATGAGCAGTACTTC. The whole variable domain, remainder taken from reference TRBV7-2 and TRBJ2-5, is GAGVSQSPSNKVTEKGKDVELRCDPISGHTALYWYRQSLGQGLEFLIYFQGNSAPDKSGLPSDRFSAERTGGSVSTLTIQRTQQEDSAVYLCASRDSYNEQYFGPGTRLLVL.

The chain carries TRBV21-1 and TRBJ2-7; the table's D gene call, TRBD1, was not cross checked with the DNA. TRBV21-1 is listed as a pseudogene. This CDR3 comprises 14 residues. The CDR3 loop is CASSKVLGTYEQYF. The DNA of the CDR3 is TGTGCCAGCAGCAAAGTCCTCGGGACCTACGAGCAGTACTTC.

This chain links TRBV7-2 with TRBJ1-5; D possibly corresponds to TRBD1 (5 bases). Between the trimmed V and J ends, which lost 4 bases and 5 bases, there was a span of 15 bases. The CDR3 sequence is 15 residues long. Germline V CDR1 and CDR2: SGHTA, FQGNSA. This CDR3 reads CASSSSLQGYQPQHF. The CDR3 DNA reads as TGTGCCAGCAGCTCTTCCCTTCAGGGCTATCAGCCCCAGCATTTT.

The sample holds a few counts of this clonotype. This chain links TRBV10-3 with TRBJ2-7; D is perhaps TRBD1 (5 bases). Germline-derived CDR1 and CDR2 are ENHRY and SYGVKD. Trimming took off 6 bases at V and 5 bases at J, with 14 bases between the two ends. The CDR3 is made up of 13 amino acids. CDR3: CAIRADSDHEQYF. The CDR3, as DNA: TGTGCCATCAGGGCTGACAGTGACCACGAGCAGTACTTC.

As for this clonotype: The junction departs from the called germline gene at one end, perhaps through a read error. The CDR3 region has the DNA TGCCCCAGCAGCTGGGGGGACACAACGAACACCGGGGAGCTGTTTTTT. Protein product: CPSSWGDTTNTGELFF. The chain uses TRBV5-1 and TRBJ2-2; D tentatively reads TRBD1 or TRBD2 (6 bases each). CDR1 and CDR2 (germline): SGHRS, YFSETQ. There are 16 residues in the CDR3.

The rearrangement joins TRBV20-1 to TRBJ2-5; 7 nucleotides line up with TRBD2. Germline CDR1 reads DFQATT; CDR2 reads SNEGSKA (reference sequence). J lost 11 bases, V lost 4 bases, and 13 bases had no gene match. The CDR3 loop spans 13 amino acids. CDR3 bases: TGCAGTGCTATCGGGGGGACCCACAATGAGCAGTACTTC. This gives the protein CSAIGGTHNEQYF.

This clonotype was picked up a small number of times. The V gene is TRBV27, the J gene TRBJ1-2; D remains unclear. The V end was cut by 2 bases, the J end by 4 bases, with 8 bases between. CDR1 and CDR2 (germline): MNHEY, SMNVEV (reference sequence). This CDR3 has 13 amino acids. The CDR3 protein is CASSLVGTYGYTF. The CDR3 DNA reads as TGTGCCAGCAGTTTAGTCGGTACCTATGGCTACACCTTC.

The rearrangement uses TRBV6-6 and TRBJ2-1; TRBD2 aligns across 7 bases. CDR1 is MNHNY and CDR2 is SVGAGI in the germline V gene (reference sequence). Unmatched junction bases numbered 10, after V lost 2 bases and J lost 9 bases. This CDR3 has 15 amino acids. The CDR3 loop reads CASSYDGRERLEQFF. CDR3 coding DNA: TGTGCCAGCAGTTACGACGGGCGGGAGCGTCTTGAGCAGTTCTTC.

This clonotype has a handful of counts. The chain is built from TRBV12-3 or TRBV12-4 and TRBJ2-1; D is uncertain. CDR3 length: 12 amino acids. The germline V and J ends were trimmed by 8 bases and 7 bases, with 12 bases remaining between them. As DNA, the CDR3 is TGTGCCAGCTCGGCCTTAACGAATGAGCAGTTCTTC. This codes for CASSALTNEQFF.

In its sample, this clonotype was seen many times. The chain recombines TRBV7-2 with TRBJ2-1; no reliable D call. This CDR3 region has 13 residues. Trimming took off 1 base at V and 2 bases at J, with 3 bases between the two ends. Germline loops: CDR1 SGHTA, CDR2 FQGNSA. The CDR3 DNA reads as TGTGCCAGCAGCTTAGACCCCTACAATGAGCAGTTCTTC. Protein: CASSLDPYNEQFF.

The V gene is TRBV12-3 or TRBV12-4, the J gene TRBJ2-3; 9 bases agree with TRBD1. CDR3 length: 17 amino acids. J lost 11 bases, V lost 8 bases, and 23 bases had no gene match. The CDR3 loop reads CASDNIPGQGLTDVQYF. The DNA for the CDR3 is TGTGCCAGCGACAACATTCCGGGACAGGGTTTAACAGATGTGCAGTATTTT.